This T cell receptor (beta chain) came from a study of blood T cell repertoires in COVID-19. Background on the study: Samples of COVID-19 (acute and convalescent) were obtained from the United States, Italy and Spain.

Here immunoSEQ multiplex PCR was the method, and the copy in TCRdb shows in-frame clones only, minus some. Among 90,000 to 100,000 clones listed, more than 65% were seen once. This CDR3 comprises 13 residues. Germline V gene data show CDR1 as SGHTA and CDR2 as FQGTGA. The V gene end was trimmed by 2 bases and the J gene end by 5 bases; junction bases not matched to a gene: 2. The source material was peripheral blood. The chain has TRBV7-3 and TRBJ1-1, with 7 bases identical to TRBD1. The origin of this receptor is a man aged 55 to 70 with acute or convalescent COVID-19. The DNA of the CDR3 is TGTGCCAGCAGCTTAGAACAGGGGACTGAAGCTTTCTTT. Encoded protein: CASSLEQGTEAFF.